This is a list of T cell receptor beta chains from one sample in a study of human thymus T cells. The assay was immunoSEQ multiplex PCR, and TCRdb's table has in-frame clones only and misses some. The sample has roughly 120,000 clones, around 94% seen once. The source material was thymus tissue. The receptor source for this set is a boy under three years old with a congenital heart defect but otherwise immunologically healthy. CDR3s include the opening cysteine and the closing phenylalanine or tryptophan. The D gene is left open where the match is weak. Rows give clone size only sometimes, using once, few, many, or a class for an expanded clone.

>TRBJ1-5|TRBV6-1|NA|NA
CASSEGFRVLRAHQPQHF
TGTGCCAGCAGTGAAGGGTTCAGGGTTTTACGCGCGCATCAGCCCCAGCATTTT
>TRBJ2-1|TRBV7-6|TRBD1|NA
CASSQGTGSENNEQFF
TGTGCCAGCAGCCAGGGGACAGGCTCGGAAAACAATGAGCAGTTCTTC
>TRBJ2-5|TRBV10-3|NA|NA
CAIRTGSEETQYF
TGTGCCATCAGGACCGGGTCTGAGGAGACCCAGTACTTC
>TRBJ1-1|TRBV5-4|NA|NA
CASSPGWGARSEAFF
TGTGCCAGCAGCCCAGGGTGGGGGGCGCGTAGTGAAGCTTTCTTT
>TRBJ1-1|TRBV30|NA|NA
CAWSVAPAGYTEAFF
TGTGCCTGGAGTGTCGCCCCGGCTGGGTACACTGAAGCTTTCTTT
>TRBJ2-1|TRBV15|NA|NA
CATSPTGGTHNEQFF
TGTGCCACCAGCCCCACGGGCGGGACACACAATGAGCAGTTCTTC
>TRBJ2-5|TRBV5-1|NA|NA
CASSSPVETQYF
TGCGCCAGCAGCTCGCCGGTCGAGACCCAGTACTTC
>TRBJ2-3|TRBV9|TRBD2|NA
CASSPSGGGDTDTQYF
TGTGCCAGCAGCCCTAGTGGCGGGGGAGATACAGATACGCAGTATTTT
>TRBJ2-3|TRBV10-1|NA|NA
CASSDGGPGDTQYF
TGCGCCAGCAGTGACGGTGGTCCTGGGGATACGCAGTATTTT
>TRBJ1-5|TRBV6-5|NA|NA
CASSSGENQPQHF
TGTGCCAGCAGTTCAGGCGAAAATCAGCCCCAGCATTTT
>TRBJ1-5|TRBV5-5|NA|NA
CASSSSWSNQPQHF
TGTGCCAGCAGCTCATCCTGGAGCAATCAGCCCCAGCATTTT
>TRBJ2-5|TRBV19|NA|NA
CASSPGVGGRETQYF
TGTGCCAGTAGTCCCGGTGTTGGGGGCCGAGAGACCCAGTACTTC
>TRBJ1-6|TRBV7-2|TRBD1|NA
CASSFNPPGQGNSPLHF
TGTGCCAGCAGCTTTAACCCCCCGGGACAGGGGAATTCACCCCTCCACTTT
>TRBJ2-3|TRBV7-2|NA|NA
CASSLGVSRTDTQYF
TGTGCCAGCAGCTTGGGAGTGTCCAGGACAGATACGCAGTATTTT
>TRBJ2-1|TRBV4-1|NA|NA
CASSRIDSNNEQFF
TGCGCCAGCAGCCGAATAGACTCGAACAATGAGCAGTTCTTC
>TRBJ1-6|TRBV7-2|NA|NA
CASSLEWWQPRGNSPLHF
TGTGCCAGCAGCTTAGAGTGGTGGCAGCCCCGGGGCAATTCACCCCTCCACTTT
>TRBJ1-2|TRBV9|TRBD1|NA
CASSAEPGDRRSDNYGYTF
TGTGCCAGCAGCGCAGAACCCGGGGACAGGAGAAGTGACAACTATGGCTACACCTTC
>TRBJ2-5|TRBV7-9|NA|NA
CASSLEILDFSSQETQYF
TGTGCCAGCAGCTTAGAAATTCTTGATTTCAGCAGCCAAGAGACCCAGTACTTC
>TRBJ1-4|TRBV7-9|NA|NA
CASSLFEGEEKLFF
TGTGCCAGCAGCTTATTCGAGGGGGAGGAAAAACTGTTTTTT
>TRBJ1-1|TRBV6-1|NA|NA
CASSGGNTEAFF
TGTGCCAGCAGTGGAGGGAACACTGAAGCTTTCTTT
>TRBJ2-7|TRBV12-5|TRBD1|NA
CASGSRTGVYEQYF
TGTGCTAGTGGTTCGCGGACAGGGGTGTACGAGCAGTACTTC
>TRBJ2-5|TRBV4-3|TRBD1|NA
CASSQDDGQGGETQYF
TGCGCCAGCAGCCAAGATGACGGACAGGGGGGAGAGACCCAGTACTTC
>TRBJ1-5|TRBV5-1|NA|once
CASSLAGTPGQPQHF
TGCGCCAGCAGCTTGGCCGGGACTCCGGGCCAGCCCCAGCATTTT
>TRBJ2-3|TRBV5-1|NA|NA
CASSDGLQQKFTDTQYF
TGCGCCAGCAGCGACGGACTACAACAGAAATTCACAGATACGCAGTATTTT
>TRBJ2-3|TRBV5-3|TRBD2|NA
CARNQLAGAVRDTQYF
TGTGCCAGAAACCAACTAGCGGGGGCGGTGCGTGATACGCAGTATTTT
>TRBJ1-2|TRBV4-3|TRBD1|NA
CASSQDRQGECYTF
TGCGCCAGCAGCCAAGATAGGCAGGGGGAGTGCTACACCTTC
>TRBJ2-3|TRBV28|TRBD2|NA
CASSLYGGGLAGDTQYF
TGTGCCAGCAGTTTATACGGAGGGGGACTAGCGGGGGATACGCAGTATTTT
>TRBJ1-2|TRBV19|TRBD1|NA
CASSQTGGYGYTF
TGTGCCAGTAGTCAGACAGGGGGCTATGGCTACACCTTC
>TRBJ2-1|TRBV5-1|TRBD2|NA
CASSRLAGGPTYNEQFF
TGCGCCAGCAGCCGACTAGCGGGGGGTCCTACCTACAATGAGCAGTTCTTC
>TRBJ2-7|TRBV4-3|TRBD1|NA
CASSLRQGHEQYF
TGCGCCAGCAGCCTGCGACAGGGCCACGAGCAGTACTTC
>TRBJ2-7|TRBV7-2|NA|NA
CASSLVGHFSPYYEQYF
TGTGCCAGCAGCTTAGTAGGCCACTTTAGCCCTTACTACGAGCAGTACTTC
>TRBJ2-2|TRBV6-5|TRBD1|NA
CASNPDRANTGELFF
TGTGCCAGCAACCCGGACAGGGCGAACACCGGGGAGCTGTTTTTT
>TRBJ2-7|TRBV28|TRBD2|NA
CASRYSGTSSYEQYF
TGTGCCAGCAGGTACTCCGGGACTAGCAGCTACGAGCAGTACTTC
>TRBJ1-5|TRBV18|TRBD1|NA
CASSRGQVAQPQHF
TGTGCCAGCTCCCGAGGACAGGTGGCTCAGCCCCAGCATTTT
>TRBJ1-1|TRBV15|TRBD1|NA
CATSRDYKGAGTEAFF
TGTGCCACCAGCAGAGATTATAAGGGGGCGGGGACTGAAGCTTTCTTT
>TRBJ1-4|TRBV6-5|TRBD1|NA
CASRTQGARGKLFF
TGTGCCAGCAGAACACAGGGGGCGCGAGGAAAACTGTTTTTT
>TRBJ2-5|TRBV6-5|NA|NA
CASSYSGTKETQYF
TGTGCCAGCAGTTACTCAGGGACCAAGGAGACCCAGTACTTC
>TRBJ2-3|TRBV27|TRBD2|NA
CASTLTSGGTDTQYF
TGTGCCAGCACCCTGACTAGCGGGGGTACAGATACGCAGTATTTT
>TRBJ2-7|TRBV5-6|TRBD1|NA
CASSARDRGPLEQYF
TGTGCCAGCAGCGCGCGCGACAGGGGACCCCTCGAGCAGTACTTC
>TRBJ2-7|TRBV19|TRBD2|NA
CASSSGGASYEQYF
TGTGCCAGTAGTAGCGGGGGGGCTTCCTACGAGCAGTACTTC
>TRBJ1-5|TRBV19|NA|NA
CATSGPYSNQPQHF
TGTGCCACCAGCGGACCGTATAGCAATCAGCCCCAGCATTTT
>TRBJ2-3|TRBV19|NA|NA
CASSTLDTQYF
TGTGCCAGTAGTACACTCGATACGCAGTATTTT
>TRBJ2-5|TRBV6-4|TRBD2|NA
CASSDSWRGSLQETQYF
TGTGCCAGCAGTGACTCCTGGCGGGGGTCCCTCCAAGAGACCCAGTACTTC
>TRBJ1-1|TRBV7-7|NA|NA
CASSRHFEAFF
TGTGCCAGCAGCCGACACTTCGAAGCTTTCTTT
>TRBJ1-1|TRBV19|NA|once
CASSIDRGTEAFF
TGTGCCAGTAGTATAGACAGGGGCACTGAAGCTTTCTTT